The 24 T cell receptor beta chains given below trace back to one sample, sequenced in a study of blood T cell repertoires in COVID-19. The table came from immunoSEQ multiplex PCR; TCRdb's copy has only in-frame clones and leaves some out. This table holds around 14,000 clones, about 86% found once. The sample was peripheral blood. Receptors originate from a human donor in a cohort sampled during active COVID-19.

The CDR3 region is CAWSLRTPIFYGYTF. The CDR3 region has the DNA TGTGCCTGGAGTTTAAGGACACCTATCTTCTATGGCTACACCTTC. This chain joins TRBV30 and TRBJ1-2; D is possibly TRBD1 (5 bases). CDR1 and CDR2 (germline): GTSNPN, SVGIG (reference sequence). CDR3 length: 15 residues. Trimming stripped 2 bases from V and 4 bases from J, with 17 bases between.

The chain links TRBV7-5 to TRBJ1-6. TRBV7-5 is given as a pseudogene. The CDR3 consists of 15 residues. CDR3 residues: CARSLPGRGASPLHF. The CDR3 DNA is TGTGCCAGAAGCTTACCCGGACGGGGAGCTTCACCCCTCCACTTT.

J is TRBJ1-2 and V is TRBV21-1. TRBV21-1 is tagged as a pseudogene. The CDR3 loop spans 17 amino acids. This CDR3 is CASSRGDSLRWNYGYTF. The CDR3 DNA reads as TGTGCCAGCAGCCGAGGGGACTCACTTAGGTGGAACTATGGCTACACCTTC.

In its sample, this clone was seen once. V and J are TRBV5-4 and TRBJ2-5; D perhaps matches TRBD1 (6 bases). CDR3 length equals 13 residues. V lost 2 bases and J 3 bases, leaving 8 bases between the germline ends. Germline values: CDR1 SGHNT, CDR2 YYREEE (reference sequence). The CDR3 DNA is TGTGCCAGCAGCTTACAGGGTAAAGAGACCCAGTACTTC. Amino acids: CASSLQGKETQYF. The full variable domain, with the rest looked up from reference TRBV5-4 and TRBJ2-5, is ETGVTQSPTHLIKTRGQQVTLRCSSQSGHNTVSWYQQALGQGPQFIFQYYREEENGRGNFPPRFSGLQFPNYSSELNVNALELDDSALYLCASSLQGKETQYFGPGTRLLVL.

Notes on this clone: The junction and the germline gene differ at one end; a read error may be behind it. The chain recombines TRBV20-1 with TRBJ1-1, with D possibly matching TRBD1 (5 bases). Germline lookup yields CDR1 DFQATT and CDR2 SNEGSKA (reference sequence). The length of the CDR3 is 14 residues. CDR3 residues: CSASQAGLNPEAFF. The CDR3 DNA is TGCAGTGCTAGTCAGGCAGGGTTGAACCCTGAAGCTTTCTTT.

V and J are TRBV13 and TRBJ2-3; D gene uncertain. The V gene lost 1 base and the J gene lost 4 bases, with 3 bases spanning the gap. This CDR3 region has 12 residues. The germline CDR1 and CDR2 sequences are PRHDT and FYEKMQ (reference sequence). CDR3 DNA: TGTGCCAGCAGCTTAGCTCCAGATACGCAGTATTTT. It specifies CASSLAPDTQYF.

The genes are TRBV27 and TRBJ1-4, with a tentative D call TRBD1 (5 bases). Trimming removed 5 bases at V and 8 bases at J, with 12 bases between. This CDR3 contains 13 residues. Germline CDR1 MNHEY, CDR2 SMNVEV (reference sequence). This CDR3 reads CASSGIRGEKLFF. Written as DNA, the CDR3 is TGTGCCAGCAGTGGAATCCGGGGGGAAAAACTGTTTTTT.

V usage is TRBV11-3 and J usage is TRBJ2-7; 13 bases agree with TRBD2. Germline CDR1 reads SGHNT; CDR2 reads YENEEA. V gave up 5 bases and J gave up 1 base; unmatched junction bases: 5. This CDR3 comprises 16 residues. CDR3 residues: CASSQGLAGPSYEQYF. The CDR3 DNA is TGTGCCAGCAGCCAGGGACTAGCGGGACCATCCTACGAGCAGTACTTC.

DNA of the CDR3: TGCAGCGTCCCGGCTGGGCAGGGTATAGAGACCCAGTACTTC. Translating it yields CSVPAGQGIETQYF. The chain combines TRBV29-1 with TRBJ2-5; TRBD1 is a possible D gene (5 bases). There are 14 residues in the CDR3. Between the trimmed V and J ends, which lost 6 bases and 4 bases, there was a span of 18 bases. The V gene's germline CDR1 is SQVTM and CDR2 ANQGSEA.

J is TRBJ1-3 and V is TRBV5-8, with D possibly TRBD1 on 5 matching bases. The CDR3 consists of 17 residues. Germline CDR1 is SGHTS and CDR2 is YDEGEE. Trimming pared 2 bases from V and 0 bases from J, leaving 15 bases between. The CDR3 is CASSLLGGTSSGNTIYF. The CDR3 DNA is TGTGCCAGCAGCTTACTGGGGGGAACCAGCTCTGGAAACACCATATATTTT. The variable domain in full, with the rest retrieved from reference TRBV5-8 and TRBJ1-3, is EAGVTQSPTHLIKTRGQQATLRCSPISGHTSVYWYQQALGLGLQFLLWYDEGEERNRGNFPPRFSGRQFPNYSSELNVNALELEDSALYLCASSLLGGTSSGNTIYFGEGSWLTVV.

The genes are TRBV5-6 and TRBJ2-5; a possible D gene is TRBD2 (5 bases). Germline loops: CDR1 SGHDT, CDR2 YYEEEE. The CDR3 extends over 13 amino acids. The V gene lost 3 bases and the J gene lost 2 bases, with 8 bases spanning the gap. CDR3 sequence: CASSSDLQETQYF. CDR3 nucleotide sequence: TGTGCCAGCAGCTCGGACTTACAAGAGACCCAGTACTTC.

The rearrangement joins TRBV28 to TRBJ2-1; no firm D call. Deletions cut 3 bases from V and 6 bases from J, with 6 bases between. The CDR3 has 12 amino acids. The germline CDR1 and CDR2 sequences are MDHEN and SYDVKM. The CDR3: CASSFHPNEQFF. The DNA of the CDR3 is TGTGCCAGCAGTTTTCATCCCAATGAGCAGTTCTTC.

The rearrangement joins TRBV7-8 to TRBJ2-5; 7 bases are a match to TRBD2. Losses at the gene ends were 8 bases for V and 4 bases for J; bases not matched to a gene: 10. Per the germline V gene, CDR1 is SGHVS and CDR2 is FQNEAQ. This CDR3 has 14 residues. CDR3 region: CASRSSGIGETQYF. In DNA form, the CDR3 reads TGTGCCAGCCGTTCTAGCGGAATAGGAGAGACCCAGTACTTC.

This chain links TRBV2 with TRBJ1-1, with a weak D call TRBD1 (6 bases). Trimming removed 6 bases from V and 0 bases from J, with 11 bases in between. This CDR3 region has 14 residues. The germline gives CDR1 SNHLY, CDR2 FYNNEI. CDR3 region: CASSRDIMNTEAFF. The DNA for the CDR3 is TGTGCCAGCAGCAGGGACATAATGAACACTGAAGCTTTCTTT.

The rearrangement joins TRBV19 to TRBJ1-3; 9 nucleotides line up with TRBD1. Per germline, CDR1 LNHDA and CDR2 SQIVND (reference sequence). Trimming cost V 5 bases and J 2 bases; bases outside gene matches: 13. The CDR3 consists of 18 residues. The CDR3 sequence: CASSAGTGYDPTGNTIYF. The CDR3 DNA is TGTGCCAGTAGTGCCGGGACAGGGTACGATCCGACTGGAAACACCATATATTTT.

The gene calls are TRBV15 and TRBJ2-2; perhaps TRBD1 as D (6 bases). The CDR3 covers 13 residues. V lost 4 bases and J 5 bases, leaving 8 bases between the germline ends. CDR1 and CDR2 (germline): LNHNV, YYDKDF (reference sequence). CDR3 sequence: CATSTGETGELFF. The CDR3, as DNA: TGTGCCACCAGCACAGGGGAAACCGGGGAGCTGTTTTTT. Supplemented by reference TRBV15 and TRBJ2-2, the full variable domain reads DAMVIQNPRYQVTQFGKPVTLSCSQTLNHNVMYWYQQKSSQAPKLLFHYYDKDFNNEADTPDNFQSRRPNTSFCFLDIRSPGLGDTAMYLCATSTGETGELFFGEGSRLTVL.

The V call is TRBV28, the J call TRBJ1-1, with a tentative D call TRBD1 (6 bases). Trimming left V 1 base short and J 1 base short, with 10 bases between. There are 15 residues in the CDR3. The germline CDR1 and CDR2 sequences are MDHEN and SYDVKM. The CDR3: CASSLLARGNTEAFF. In nucleotides, the CDR3 is TGTGCCAGCAGTTTATTGGCCAGGGGGAACACTGAAGCTTTCTTT.

The rearrangement uses TRBV4-3 and TRBJ2-3, with D tentatively TRBD1 (5 bases). Germline CDR1 is LGHNA and CDR2 is YSLEER. Trimming took off 4 bases at V and 1 base at J, with 18 bases between the two ends. The CDR3 contains 17 residues. The CDR3 sequence: CASSRGEGDPGTDTQYF. The CDR3 DNA reads TGCGCCAGCAGCCGCGGAGAAGGGGATCCTGGCACAGATACGCAGTATTTT.

V usage is TRBV19 and J usage is TRBJ2-6, with D perhaps matching TRBD1 (5 bases). V was pared by 7 bases and J by 2 bases, with 18 bases between. The V gene's germline CDR1 is LNHDA and CDR2 SQIVND (reference sequence). This CDR3 has 17 residues. The CDR3 DNA sequence: TGTGCCAGTAAAGACAGTTGGAATCGGGCTGGGGCCAACGTCCTGACTTTC. Its protein is CASKDSWNRAGANVLTF. Full variable domain (rest looked up from reference TRBV19 and TRBJ2-6): DGGITQSPKYLFRKEGQNVTLSCEQNLNHDAMYWYRQDPGQGLRLIYYSQIVNDFQKGDIAEGYSVSREKKESFPLTVTSAQKNPTAFYLCASKDSWNRAGANVLTFGAGSRLTVL.

J is TRBJ2-7 and V is TRBV7-6; 9 nucleotides align to TRBD1. The CDR3 is 15 residues long. The germline V gene encodes CDR1 SGHVS and CDR2 FNYEAQ. V dropped 5 bases and J dropped 5; count of bases not matched to a gene: 10. CDR3 loop: CASSADRDRENEQYF. The CDR3 DNA is TGTGCCAGCAGCGCCGACCGGGACAGGGAGAACGAGCAGTACTTC.

The V call is TRBV10-1, the J call TRBJ1-5; D gene unclear. This CDR3 comprises 19 residues. In germline, CDR1 is WNHNN, CDR2 SYGVQD (reference sequence). Trimming cost V 0 bases and J 3 bases, with 21 bases left between them. CDR3 residues: CASSESTRLLPISNQPQHF. The CDR3 coding sequence is TGCGCCAGCAGTGAGTCGACGCGACTCTTACCCATTTCCAATCAGCCCCAGCATTTT.

The chain recombines TRBV2 with TRBJ1-4; the D gene is possibly TRBD1 (6 bases). V lost 0 bases, J lost 0 bases, and 14 bases lay in between. There are 18 residues in the CDR3. Germline CDR1 reads SNHLY; CDR2 reads FYNNEI. The CDR3: CASSEAGRGKSTNEKLFF. The DNA of the CDR3 is TGTGCCAGCAGTGAAGCCGGGAGGGGGAAATCAACTAATGAAAAACTGTTTTTT.

The chain couples TRBV6-5 to TRBJ1-1; the match to TRBD1 covers 8 bases. The CDR3 sequence is 15 residues long. The V gene's germline CDR1 is MNHEY and CDR2 SVGAGI. Germline trimming cut 2 bases from V and 6 bases from J; bases unmatched to any gene: 8. CDR3 amino acids: CASSYPGQGDAEAFF. The CDR3 nucleotides read TGTGCCAGCAGTTACCCCGGACAGGGTGACGCTGAAGCTTTCTTT.

This rearrangement joins TRBV7-7 to TRBJ2-2, with D tentatively TRBD2 (5 bases). CDR1 is SSHAT, CDR2 FNYEAQ, per germline (reference sequence). V was cut by 5 bases and J by 4 bases, with 17 bases left in between. This CDR3 has 16 amino acids. Here the CDR3 reads CASSPVGGEGTGELFF. The CDR3 bases are TGTGCCAGCAGCCCCGTAGGAGGAGAGGGCACCGGGGAGCTGTTTTTT.